This is a list of T cell receptor beta chains from one sample in a study of blood T cell repertoires in COVID-19. The table came from immunoSEQ multiplex PCR; TCRdb's copy has only in-frame clones and leaves some out. The repertoire holds under 200,000 clones, with roughly 90% as singletons. Sequenced: PBMCs or T cells enriched from blood (not recorded which). The receptors were gathered from a woman aged 18-35 years who had recovered from COVID-19. Both conserved end residues are part of each CDR3. A D gene is named only where the DNA matches it firmly. Not every row has a clone size; where given, it reads once, few, many or a size class.

cdr3_nt	cdr3_aa	v_call	j_call	d_call	clone_size
TGTGCCAGCAGACAGGGGTACGACAGCAATCAGCCCCAGCATTTT	CASRQGYDSNQPQHF	TRBV6-5	TRBJ1-5	TRBD1	NA
TGTGCCAGCAGCCCCAATGAGACTAGCGGGGACAATGAGCAGTTCTTC	CASSPNETSGDNEQFF	TRBV6-4	TRBJ2-1	TRBD2	NA
TGTGCCAGCAGTTCGGACAGGGCTTGGCAGCAGTACTTC	CASSSDRAWQQYF	TRBV27	TRBJ2-7	TRBD1	NA
TGTGCCAGCAGCCACGGGACAGGGTCCCCCTACGAGCAGTACTTC	CASSHGTGSPYEQYF	TRBV3-1/TRBV3-2	TRBJ2-7	TRBD1	NA
TGCGCCAGCAGTCCCGACGACTACATCTCCGTGCCAGATACGCAGTATTTT	CASSPDDYISVPDTQYF	TRBV23-1	TRBJ2-3	NA	NA
TGTGCCAGCAGCCAAGCGAGGTCGGAGACCCAGTACTTC	CASSQARSETQYF	TRBV3-1/TRBV3-2	TRBJ2-5	NA	NA
TGTGCCAGCAGTGAAGTCCCGTGGGACTCCCACAATGAGCAGTTCTTC	CASSEVPWDSHNEQFF	TRBV6-1	TRBJ2-1	NA	NA
TGCAGTGCTCAAACGGTTGAAGCTTTCTTT	CSAQTVEAFF	TRBV20-1	TRBJ1-1	NA	NA
TGTGCCAGCAGCTTGGAGCGGGGGCACCGTTACAATGAGCAGTTCTTC	CASSLERGHRYNEQFF	TRBV5-6	TRBJ2-1	TRBD2	NA
TGTGCCAGCAGCTTAGTAGGGACAGAGTCCTATGGCTACACCTTC	CASSLVGTESYGYTF	TRBV7-9	TRBJ1-2	TRBD1	NA
TGTGCCAGCAGCCCAGGACAGAGCTCCTACGAGCAGTACTTC	CASSPGQSSYEQYF	TRBV9	TRBJ2-7	NA	NA
TGCGCCAGCAGCCAACAGGGCGTCGCGAACAATCAGCCCCAGCATTTT	CASSQQGVANNQPQHF	TRBV4-1	TRBJ1-5	NA	NA
TGTGCCAGCAGCCCCGACAGGGGGCTGTACGAGCAGTACTTC	CASSPDRGLYEQYF	TRBV6-6	TRBJ2-7	TRBD1	NA
TGTGCCAGCAGCCAAGATATAGGGGCGCGTAGTGGCTACACCTTC	CASSQDIGARSGYTF	TRBV3-1/TRBV3-2	TRBJ1-2	NA	NA
TGTGCCAGCAGTGATGGGACAGGGACAGCGTATGGTGGCTACACCTTC	CASSDGTGTAYGGYTF	TRBV2	TRBJ1-2	TRBD1	many
TGTGCCTGGACGTGGAGGAGGCTCGACAGGGTCGGTCACGAGCAGTACTTC	CAWTWRRLDRVGHEQYF	TRBV30	TRBJ2-7	TRBD1	NA
TGTGCCAGCGGATCCGGGACTACTGGGACCCAGTACTTC	CASGSGTTGTQYF	TRBV2	TRBJ2-5	TRBD2	NA
TGTGCCTGGGGTTGGGGACAGGTCTACGAGCAGTACTTC	CAWGWGQVYEQYF	TRBV30	TRBJ2-7	TRBD1	many
TGCGCCAGTACAACTGGGGGGTTGAACACTGAAGCTTTCTTT	CASTTGGLNTEAFF	TRBV5-1	TRBJ1-1	NA	NA
TGTGCCAGCAGTTCAGGACAGGGTCGGTACGAGCAGTACTTC	CASSSGQGRYEQYF	TRBV28	TRBJ2-7	TRBD1	NA
TGTGCCTGGAGTGTATTGGGACACCTAAAGGCCACAGATACGCAGTATTTT	CAWSVLGHLKATDTQYF	TRBV30	TRBJ2-3	NA	NA
TGTGCCAGCAGTTCCAGCGTGGGGACAGAGGTCTACACCTTC	CASSSSVGTEVYTF	TRBV6-6	TRBJ1-2	TRBD1	NA
TGTGCCAGCAGCGCCGGGGGTCGGCCCCAGCATTTT	CASSAGGRPQHF	TRBV7-9	TRBJ1-5	NA	NA
TGTGCCATCAGTTCCGGGACAGAATTCAATCAGCCCCAGCATTTT	CAISSGTEFNQPQHF	TRBV10-3	TRBJ1-5	TRBD1	few
TGTGCCACCAGTGACCCCGGGACAGGGGGCCGTGGCTACACCTTC	CATSDPGTGGRGYTF	TRBV24-1	TRBJ1-2	TRBD1	few
TGTGCCAGCAGCTCCCATGTAGGACAGGGGGGAAATTCACCCCTCCACTTT	CASSSHVGQGGNSPLHF	TRBV3-1/TRBV3-2	TRBJ1-6	TRBD1	NA
TGTGCCAGCAGCTTGTACGGGAGCGGTGGCTACACCTTC	CASSLYGSGGYTF	TRBV5-6	TRBJ1-2	NA	NA
TGTGCCAGTAGTACCAGACAGAGCCTTAATTCACCCCTCCACTTT	CASSTRQSLNSPLHF	TRBV19	TRBJ1-6	NA	few
TGTGCCAGCAAGGGGGTCACCGGGGAGCTGTTTTTT	CASKGVTGELFF	TRBV6-5	TRBJ2-2	NA	once
TGCGCCAGCAGCCATATCGTAGACAGGGACGAAGCTTTCTTT	CASSHIVDRDEAFF	TRBV4-1	TRBJ1-1	TRBD1	once
TGTGCCAGTAGTGCCCCGAGCCTAGATACGCAGTATTTT	CASSAPSLDTQYF	TRBV19	TRBJ2-3	NA	few
TGTGCCATCAGTGAGTCCCAGCGCTCCTACAATGAGCAGTTCTTC	CAISESQRSYNEQFF	TRBV10-3	TRBJ2-1	NA	NA
TGCAGCGTTGACTCTGGGACAGCGGTATCCTACGAGCAGTACTTC	CSVDSGTAVSYEQYF	TRBV29-1	TRBJ2-7	TRBD1	NA
TGTGCCAGCAGTCCAACCAGACAGAATTCACCCCTCCACTTT	CASSPTRQNSPLHF	TRBV6-4	TRBJ1-6	NA	NA
TGTGCCATCATCAACAGGCTTCGTGAGCAGTTCTTC	CAIINRLREQFF	TRBV6-5	TRBJ2-1	NA	NA
TGTGCCAGCAGCTTGGTTAGCGGGGGGACCGCAGAGACCCAGTACTTC	CASSLVSGGTAETQYF	TRBV5-4	TRBJ2-5	TRBD2	NA
TGTGCCAGCAGCTTGAGTCGTCAGGGGAGACAGCTTGAAGCTTTCTTT	CASSLSRQGRQLEAFF	TRBV5-4	TRBJ1-1	NA	NA
TGTGCCAGCAGCAGCGATAGCGGGACCACCTACGAGCAGTACTTC	CASSSDSGTTYEQYF	TRBV7-6	TRBJ2-7	TRBD2	NA
TGTGCCAGCAGTGAAGAGTTTGTTAGCACAGATACGCAGTATTTT	CASSEEFVSTDTQYF	TRBV6-4	TRBJ2-3	NA	NA
TGTGCCAGCAGCCCCGGACAGGGGTTGGACAAAAACATTCAGTACTTC	CASSPGQGLDKNIQYF	TRBV7-9	TRBJ2-4	TRBD1	NA
TGCAGCGTGAGGGGGACAGCGAACACTGAAGCTTTCTTT	CSVRGTANTEAFF	TRBV29-1	TRBJ1-1	TRBD1	few
TGTGCCAGTAGTATATACACGATGGGCAATCAGCCCCAGCATTTT	CASSIYTMGNQPQHF	TRBV19	TRBJ1-5	NA	NA
TGTGCCAGCAGCTTTTACGGAGGTGAAGCTTTCTTT	CASSFYGGEAFF	TRBV7-9	TRBJ1-1	NA	NA
TGTGCCAACTCCCGACAGGCACACACCGGGGAGCTGTTTTTT	CANSRQAHTGELFF	TRBV2	TRBJ2-2	NA	NA
TGTGCCAGCAGTGAAGCGCAGCCAGGAGGGGACGGTGGCTACACCTTC	CASSEAQPGGDGGYTF	TRBV6-1	TRBJ1-2	NA	NA
TGTGCCTGGAGCACAGGGGGAGGTAATCAGCCCCAGCATTTT	CAWSTGGGNQPQHF	TRBV30	TRBJ1-5	TRBD1	NA
TGTGCCATCAAATCCCAGGGGGACACTGAAGCTTTCTTT	CAIKSQGDTEAFF	TRBV10-3	TRBJ1-1	TRBD1	once
TGCGCCAGCAGCCTCCATAAGGCAGGGTCCTACGAGCAGTACTTC	CASSLHKAGSYEQYF	TRBV4-1	TRBJ2-7	NA	NA
TGTGCCAGCAGTTATTCCTACAATTCACCCCTCCACTTT	CASSYSYNSPLHF	TRBV6-5	TRBJ1-6	NA	NA